This T cell receptor (beta chain) was sequenced for a study of blood T cell repertoires in COVID-19 (dated by TCRdb to 2020 to 2022). Looking at the study overall: Samples covering the acute and convalescent phases of COVID-19 were provided by collaborators in the United States, Italy and Spain. The prospective study material was composed of cDNA or gDNA derived from T cells, B-cell-depleted T cells, or PBMCs. Deeply sampled blood TCRbeta repertoires from subjects exposed to, actively infected with, or recovered from COVID-19 were included in the dataset. A freely available public database, intended as a resource for researchers studying the immune response to SARS-CoV-2, is where the repertoires were released. Samples came from the ongoing ImmuneRACE study (first 160 participants) plus 1,254 subjects from 6 global collaborators. Sample metadata almost always included a de-identified subject ID, COVID-19 status, age in years and sex. Where HLA class I and class II types were available, the types were taken from metadata supplied by the sample provider, not from assay-based typing.

Collaborating institutions collected whole blood in K2EDTA tubes following their own protocols. For TCRbeta analysis, collaborators shipped samples as frozen whole blood, isolated PBMCs, or DNA extracted from either of those sample types. This clone was detected only a few times. Its specific antigen is unknown. The record has no base qualities; no much larger clone is one base away. V is shortened by 1 base, J by 4 bases, and the region joining them spans 11 bases. Per the germline V gene, WSHSY is the CDR1 and SAAADI is the CDR2. The CDR3 runs 15 amino acids, cysteine and phenylalanine included. Of the read, only the CDR3 DNA is kept; its 45 bases are in frame from base 1. TCRbeta CDR3 regions were amplified from genomic DNA using the immunoSEQ Assay, a bias-controlled multiplex PCR. The study's own analysis went as follows. The number of nucleated cells in each sample was estimated from the amplification of reference gene primers within the assay. Sequence reads were collapsed and filtered to measure the absolute abundance of every unique TCRbeta CDR3 rearrangement. For each sample, productive Simpson clonality was calculated as the square root of Simpson's diversity index over productive rearrangements. The table comes from immuneACCESS by way of TCRdb, which keeps in-frame sequences with V and J called. Part of the clones is missing from these tables; in studies checked, under half for an unresolved V gene and the rest for unknown reasons. V and J calls and clone size are as listed in that table; D and trimming were resolved from the DNA. Across this sample there are about 86,000 clones, with roughly 80% seen only once. Jointly, the top ten make up 10% to 12% of the sample.

What the work shows at the level of the full study, not this receptor alone: The quantity of clinical and demographic metadata differed by source and by participant and was supplied without curation.

The V and J segments used are TRBV10-2 and TRBJ1-3; the best D guess is TRBD1, with 6 bases matching. The specimen was peripheral blood. The source of this sequence is a man aged 70-80 years with acute or convalescent COVID-19. The bases read TGCGCCAGCAGTGAGTTGGCAGGGGTAGGAAACACCATATATTTT. Protein translation: CASSELAGVGNTIYF.